Listed below are T cell receptor beta chains from one sample, sequenced in a study of shared clonotypes between healthy human individuals. Measured with immunoSEQ multiplex PCR; TCRdb has only the in-frame clones, and not every one. The table has around 700,000 clones, under 95% seen once; the top ten hold nearly 25%. Source material: naive CD8+ T cells sorted from blood. Source of these receptors: a man aged 30 to 39 in good health. Each CDR3 is given with its conserved first and last residue. D genes are given only for firm matches. Expanded clones get a size class; other rows say once, few or many, or leave the size out.

clone_size,d_call,j_call,v_call,cdr3_nt,cdr3_aa
.,TRBD1,TRBJ1-4,TRBV11-2,TGTGCCAGCAGCCAACGGACAGGGCTATCTAATGAAAAACTGTTTTTT,CASSQRTGLSNEKLFF
.,.,TRBJ1-2,TRBV7-9,TGTGCCAGCAGCTTTGCAGGGCCTGTCTATGGCTACACCTTC,CASSFAGPVYGYTF
.,.,TRBJ2-6,TRBV4-3,TGCGCCAGCAGCCAAGATCTGGGGACGGATTATTCTGGGGCCAACGTCCTGACTTTC,CASSQDLGTDYSGANVLTF
few,.,TRBJ1-5,TRBV27,TGTGCCAGCTCCGGGGGCTTGAGCAATCAGCCCCAGCATTTT,CASSGGLSNQPQHF
.,.,TRBJ2-5,TRBV5-4,TGTGCCAGCAGCTTGGAGGAGGCAGTAGAGACCCAGTACTTC,CASSLEEAVETQYF
.,.,TRBJ2-1,TRBV6-6,TGTGCCAGCAGTCAGGGGGAGGGGTACAATGAGCAGTTCTTC,CASSQGEGYNEQFF
.,TRBD1,TRBJ1-5,TRBV27,TGTGCCAGCAGTCCGCGGGGCAGGGGGTCTCAGCCCCAGCATTTT,CASSPRGRGSQPQHF
.,.,TRBJ1-2,TRBV5-6,TGTGCCAGCAGCGGAACCGGGACCGCACTACGCAACTATGGCTACACCTTC,CASSGTGTALRNYGYTF
once,.,TRBJ1-4,TRBV4-1,TGCGCCAGCAGCCAAGATCGGCAGGGGAACAGGGAAAAACTGTTTTTT,CASSQDRQGNREKLFF
.,.,TRBJ2-7,TRBV28,TGTGCCAGCAGTTTGGACTACGAGCAGTACTTC,CASSLDYEQYF
.,.,TRBJ2-7,TRBV29-1,TGCAGCGTTGGCCCAGGGGAAATAGGATACGAGCAGTACTTC,CSVGPGEIGYEQYF
.,.,TRBJ2-2,TRBV11-2,TGTGCCAGCAGCTTAGAGGAGGGGGGCACCGGGGAGCTGTTTTTT,CASSLEEGGTGELFF
.,TRBD2,TRBJ2-7,TRBV4-1,TGCGCCAGCAGCCACGACACTAGCGGGAGCTACGAGCAGTACTTC,CASSHDTSGSYEQYF
.,TRBD1,TRBJ2-1,TRBV9,TGTGCCAGCAGTAAGGGACAGCTGGGGCAGTTCTTC,CASSKGQLGQFF
once,.,TRBJ2-5,TRBV18,TGTGCCAGCTCACCCCAAGAGGAGCTGGAGACCCAGTACTTC,CASSPQEELETQYF
.,.,TRBJ2-5,TRBV5-5,TGTGCCAGCAGCTCAGGTCCTAATCAAGAGACCCAGTACTTC,CASSSGPNQETQYF
.,.,TRBJ2-1,TRBV6-6,TGTGCCAGCAGTTTCCACTCCTACAATGAGCAGTTCTTC,CASSFHSYNEQFF
.,TRBD2,TRBJ2-1,TRBV27,TGTGCCAGCAGACTAGCGGGGGTAAACAATGAGCAGTTCTTC,CASRLAGVNNEQFF
.,TRBD1,TRBJ1-1,TRBV9,TGTGCCAGCAGCACACCGACAGGGAGTTTTACTGAAGCTTTCTTT,CASSTPTGSFTEAFF
.,.,TRBJ2-1,TRBV4-3,TGCGCCAGCAGCCAAGATGGGGCTAGAAACAATGAGCAGTTCTTC,CASSQDGARNNEQFF
.,.,TRBJ1-2,TRBV4-1,TGCGCCAGCAGCCAAGACCCCGGATTTAACTATGGCTACACCTTC,CASSQDPGFNYGYTF
.,TRBD2,TRBJ2-7,TRBV7-2,TGTGCCAGCAGCTGGTATTTGGCGGGAGGGAACTACGAGCAGTACTTC,CASSWYLAGGNYEQYF
.,TRBD2,TRBJ2-7,TRBV4-1,TGCGCCAGCAGCCAGAGCGGGACTAGCGGGACTTACGAGCAGTACTTC,CASSQSGTSGTYEQYF
.,TRBD2,TRBJ2-5,TRBV7-8,TGTGCCAGCAGCTTAGTCACTAGCGGGAGTAGTAGGGAGACCCAGTACTTC,CASSLVTSGSSRETQYF
.,.,TRBJ2-5,TRBV12-5,TGTGCTAGTGGTTTGGGAGGACACCCCCTCCAAGAGACCCAGTACTTC,CASGLGGHPLQETQYF
.,TRBD1,TRBJ1-1,TRBV5-1,TGCGCCAGCAGCTTGGAAGGGGGCTTATACATGAACACTGAAGCTTTCTTT,CASSLEGGLYMNTEAFF
.,TRBD2,TRBJ2-5,TRBV9,TGTGCCAGCAGCGTAGGGGAGGGGCCCTCTCGGGAGACCCAGTACTTC,CASSVGEGPSRETQYF
.,TRBD1,TRBJ1-4,TRBV7-9,TGTGCCAGCACTGGGTCGACAGGGGGGGCGGAAGAAAAACTGTTTTTT,CASTGSTGGAEEKLFF
.,TRBD1,TRBJ2-5,TRBV15,TGTGCCACCAGCAGAGGACGGACAGGGGGCGCGAAGACCCAGTACTTC,CATSRGRTGGAKTQYF
.,.,TRBJ2-7,TRBV4-1,TGCGCCAGCAGCCAAGTACGAAACGGGGAGCAGTACTTC,CASSQVRNGEQYF
.,.,TRBJ2-1,TRBV6-5,TGTGCCAGCAGTTCTCGGACCGAAGATGAGCAGTTCTTC,CASSSRTEDEQFF
.,TRBD2,TRBJ2-1,TRBV7-9,TGTGCCAGCAGCACCACCGTTTTAGCGGGATTTTACAATGAGCAGTTCTTC,CASSTTVLAGFYNEQFF
once,.,TRBJ1-1,TRBV7-9,TGTGCCAGCAGCTTTTCCCGGGACGGTGTAACTGAAGCTTTCTTT,CASSFSRDGVTEAFF
.,.,TRBJ1-4,TRBV5-1,TGCGCCAGCAGCTTGGAGGGGCGCAGAATAGAAAAACTGTTTTTT,CASSLEGRRIEKLFF
.,.,TRBJ2-2,TRBV2,TGTGCCAGCGTGCCCCGGGTCGGGGAGCTGTTTTTT,CASVPRVGELFF
.,.,TRBJ2-7,TRBV6-1,TGTGCCAGCACCATAGGACAGAACGAGCAGTACTTC,CASTIGQNEQYF
.,TRBD1,TRBJ2-1,TRBV7-3,TGTGCCAGCAGCCCCGGGACAGGGGCAATCAATGAGCAGTTCTTC,CASSPGTGAINEQFF
.,TRBD2,TRBJ2-7,TRBV10-3,TGTGCCATCAAAGCCACCGGGACTAGCGAGTACTACGAGCAGTACTTC,CAIKATGTSEYYEQYF
.,.,TRBJ2-7,TRBV9,TGTGCCAGCAGCGTGCGCGACGGAGCCTACGAGCAGTACTTC,CASSVRDGAYEQYF
.,TRBD1,TRBJ2-3,TRBV9,TGTGCCAGCAGCGCATTGGACAGGGTCACAGATACGCAGTATTTT,CASSALDRVTDTQYF
.,TRBD2,TRBJ2-2,TRBV10-3,TGTGCCATCAGTGAATCGCTAGCGGGAGTAGGCACCGGGGAGCTGTTTTTT,CAISESLAGVGTGELFF
.,TRBD2,TRBJ2-1,TRBV5-4,TGTGCCAGCAGCCTTCGGACTAGCGGCGCAAATGAGCAGTTCTTC,CASSLRTSGANEQFF
.,.,TRBJ2-7,TRBV5-4,TGTGCCAGCAGCTACGGTGTCACCTACGAGCAGTACTTC,CASSYGVTYEQYF
.,TRBD1,TRBJ2-3,TRBV27,TGTGCCAGCCGGACAGGGATCAAGACAGATACGCAGTATTTT,CASRTGIKTDTQYF
.,.,TRBJ2-7,TRBV15,TGTGCCACCAGCAGTTTGGCGTCCTACGAGCAGTACTTC,CATSSLASYEQYF